The rows below give T cell receptor beta chains drawn from one sample of a study of T cell responses to AZD1222 COVID-19 vaccine. The protocol was immunoSEQ multiplex PCR, while the TCRdb copy is restricted to in-frame clones and leaves out a portion. The sample shows roughly 92,000 clones, roughly nine tenths of them seen only once. Here the sequenced sample was peripheral blood, taken 28 days after the second AZD1222 dose. The receptors come from an adult who received the AZD1222 COVID-19 vaccine. Each CDR3 is given with its conserved first and last residue. The order of the fields is V gene, J gene, clone size, D gene, CDR3 DNA, CDR3 protein. A D gene is named only where the DNA matches it firmly. Size values are once, few and many counts, or a class for expanded clones, and some rows have none.

>TRBV5-1|TRBJ2-3|.|TRBD2
TGCGCCAGCAGCTTTTTACTCGCGGGGGGGCTGACTAGCACAGATACGCAGTATTTT
CASSFLLAGGLTSTDTQYF
>TRBV30|TRBJ1-5|few|TRBD1
TGTGCCTGGCAGCCAGGGACAGAACTCAATCAGCCCCAGCATTTT
CAWQPGTELNQPQHF
>TRBV4-1|TRBJ1-2|.|TRBD1
TGCGCCAGCACCCCGGGACAGGGGACCCACTATGGCTACACCTTC
CASTPGQGTHYGYTF
>TRBV5-8|TRBJ1-6|.|.
TGTGCCAGCAGCTTGGCGACAGGACTAGGGTCACCCCTCCACTTT
CASSLATGLGSPLHF
>TRBV18|TRBJ1-6|.|.
TGTGCCAGCTCACCGGTCGGGTATAATTCACCCCTCCACTTT
CASSPVGYNSPLHF
>TRBV6-6|TRBJ2-7|.|.
TGTGCCAGCAGCCCGAACCCTGAGCAGTACTTC
CASSPNPEQYF
>TRBV6-5|TRBJ2-3|once|.
TGTGCCAGCAGCTGGTCGGGGGCGGGAGATACGCAGTATTTT
CASSWSGAGDTQYF
>TRBV20-1|TRBJ1-1|once|.
TGCAGTGCTAGTTTCCCTATCAGTGGTGAAGCTTTCTTT
CSASFPISGEAFF
>TRBV9|TRBJ1-2|.|.
TGTGCCAGCAGCGTAAGCCCCGGGAATAACTATGGCTACACCTTC
CASSVSPGNNYGYTF
>TRBV28|TRBJ1-1|.|.
TGTGCCAGCACCCAAGGGGGGGGCGGTGGCACTGAAGCTTTCTTT
CASTQGGGGGTEAFF
>TRBV2|TRBJ1-4|.|.
TGTGCCAGCAGTGTCCAACGAACTAATGAAAAACTGTTTTTT
CASSVQRTNEKLFF
>TRBV25-1|TRBJ1-1|.|.
TGTGCCAGCAGTGAACAGGGAGGTTACACTGAAGCTTTCTTT
CASSEQGGYTEAFF
>TRBV7-3|TRBJ2-2|once|.
TGTGCCAGCAGCTTACCTGGGCTGGGGGCAAACACCGGGGAGCTGTTTTTT
CASSLPGLGANTGELFF
>TRBV5-4|TRBJ2-5|.|.
TGTGCCAGCAGCCCAACCCATCGAAGAGGTCAGGAGGAGACCCAGTACTTC
CASSPTHRRGQEETQYF
>TRBV12-3/TRBV12-4|TRBJ1-1|.|.
TGTGCCAGCAGCCCGCTCACTGAAGCTTTCTTT
CASSPLTEAFF
>TRBV11-2|TRBJ1-4|.|.
TGTGCCAGCAGCCTGGGACGGGCCACATATGCAACTAATGAAAAACTGTTTTTT
CASSLGRATYATNEKLFF
>TRBV2|TRBJ1-5|.|TRBD1
TGTGCCAGCAGCCCCCGGACAGGGAATAATCAGCCCCAGCATTTT
CASSPRTGNNQPQHF
>TRBV19|TRBJ2-2|.|.
TGTGCCAGTAGTATAGAGGGGAACACCGGGGAGCTGTTTTTT
CASSIEGNTGELFF